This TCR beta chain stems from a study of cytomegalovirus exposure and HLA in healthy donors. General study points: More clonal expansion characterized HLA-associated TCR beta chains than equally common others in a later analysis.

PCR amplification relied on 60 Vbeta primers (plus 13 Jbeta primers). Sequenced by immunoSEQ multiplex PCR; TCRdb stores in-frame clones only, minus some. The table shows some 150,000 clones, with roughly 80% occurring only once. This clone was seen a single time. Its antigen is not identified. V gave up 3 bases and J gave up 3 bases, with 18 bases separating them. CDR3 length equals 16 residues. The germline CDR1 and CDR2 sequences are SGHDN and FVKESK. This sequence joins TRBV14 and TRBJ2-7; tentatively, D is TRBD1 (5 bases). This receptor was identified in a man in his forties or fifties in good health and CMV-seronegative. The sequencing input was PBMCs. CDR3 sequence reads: CASSHFQGTSRYEQYF. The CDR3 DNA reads TGTGCCAGCAGCCATTTTCAGGGAACGTCCCGCTACGAGCAGTACTTC.